One sample yielded the 19 T cell receptor beta chains listed below, sequenced in a study of blood T cell repertoires in COVID-19. Some clones are missing from TCRdb's copy, which holds only in-frame ones; the method was immunoSEQ multiplex PCR. This table has about 300,000 clones, approximately 83% appearing once. The sequenced sample was peripheral blood. The receptors were sampled from a woman in her 50s who had recovered from COVID-19.

The chain combines TRBV7-6 with TRBJ2-1, with 8 bases identical to TRBD1. The CDR3 runs 15 residues. Germline-derived CDR1 and CDR2 are SGHVS and FNYEAQ. Trimming removed 3 bases from V and 0 bases from J; junction bases left unmatched: 1. The CDR3 sequence is CASSLGQVSYNEQFF. CDR3 DNA sequence: TGTGCCAGCAGCTTGGGACAGGTCTCCTACAATGAGCAGTTCTTC.

About this clone: The junction departs from germline at one end; a sequencing error may be responsible. This chain links TRBV28 with TRBJ2-7; D possibly corresponds to TRBD2 (6 bases). The CDR3 loop spans 15 amino acids. CDR1 is MDHEN and CDR2 is SYDVKM in the germline V gene. The DNA of the CDR3 is TGTGCCAGCGCCCCTGGGGACTCTTCGACCTACGAGCATTACTTC. It specifies CASAPGDSSTYEHYF.

The J gene is TRBJ2-7, the V gene TRBV4-1, with 11 bases that match TRBD1. Trimming at V came to 10 bases and at J to 5 bases, leaving 13 bases not matched to a gene. Looked up from germline, CDR1 is MGHRA and CDR2 is YSYEKL. CDR3 length: 15 residues. This CDR3 is CATRSRTGGLHEQYF. The CDR3 region has the DNA TGCGCCACCCGCTCCCGGACAGGGGGCCTTCACGAGCAGTACTTC.

As to this clone: The same CDR3 is also encoded by other DNA sequences in this sample. This chain uses TRBV5-4 with TRBJ2-1, with 7 bases matching TRBD1. V was clipped by 0 bases and J by 4 bases; unmatched bases: 4. Per germline, CDR1 SGHNT and CDR2 YYREEE (reference sequence). This CDR3 contains 15 residues. Written as DNA, the CDR3 is TGTGCCAGCAGCTTGGGGACAGGAGATTACAATGAGCAGTTCTTC. Protein sequence: CASSLGTGDYNEQFF.

J is TRBJ1-3 and V is TRBV6-6; a weak D match, TRBD1 (5 bases). Germline V gene data show CDR1 as MNHNY and CDR2 as SVGAGI (reference sequence). Trimming left V 5 bases short and J 0 bases short, with 11 bases between. This CDR3 comprises 15 residues. Written as DNA, the CDR3 is TGTGCCAGCAGTGTTGACAGATACTCTGGAAACACCATATATTTT. Protein product: CASSVDRYSGNTIYF.

This chain connects TRBV5-4 to TRBJ2-2; TRBD2 aligns across 9 bases. The CDR3 covers 16 residues. J gave up 5 bases and V 4 bases, and 9 bases lay outside the gene matches. Looked up from germline, CDR1 is SGHNT and CDR2 is YYREEE (reference sequence). CDR3 in DNA: TGTGCCAGCAGCCGGCCGGGACTAGCAGGGACCGGGGAGCTGTTTTTT. Its translation: CASSRPGLAGTGELFF.

The rearrangement links TRBV5-5 to TRBJ1-1; perhaps TRBD1 as D (5 bases). The length of the CDR3 is 14 residues. Per the germline V gene, CDR1 is SGHKS and CDR2 is YYEKEE (reference sequence). Trimming stripped 4 bases from V and 5 bases from J, with 15 bases between. The CDR3 DNA sequence: TGTGCCAGCAGCCAACAGACAGCGGGGACTGAAGCTTTCTTT. Amino acid sequence: CASSQQTAGTEAFF.

This clone was counted only a few times. The chain combines TRBV19 with TRBJ2-2, with 12 bases matching TRBD2. V dropped 4 bases and J dropped 1; count of bases not matched to a gene: 4. The CDR3 runs 17 residues. Germline-derived CDR1 and CDR2 are LNHDA and SQIVND (reference sequence). CDR3 region: CASSNLAGGWNTGELFF. The CDR3 nucleotides read TGTGCCAGTAGTAACCTAGCGGGAGGGTGGAACACCGGGGAGCTGTTTTTT.

This sequence joins TRBV5-1 and TRBJ2-5; 8 nucleotides agree with TRBD2. V dropped 4 bases and J dropped 4; count of bases not matched to a gene: 6. Germline values: CDR1 SGHRS, CDR2 YFSETQ. The CDR3 consists of 14 residues. Here the CDR3 reads CASSPSGSIETQYF. The CDR3 DNA follows: TGCGCCAGCAGCCCCAGCGGGAGTATAGAGACCCAGTACTTC.

CDR3 bases: TGTGCCAGCAGCTTAAATTCGGGGGGCCCTGAAGCTTTCTTT. This gives the protein CASSLNSGGPEAFF. The chain uses TRBV7-2 and TRBJ1-1, with a weak D call TRBD1 (6 bases). V lost 2 bases and J 6 bases, leaving 13 bases between the germline ends. The CDR3 is made up of 14 amino acids. CDR1 is SGHTA and CDR2 is FQGNSA in the germline V gene. The variable domain in full, completed from reference TRBV7-2 and TRBJ1-1, reads GAGVSQSPSNKVTEKGKDVELRCDPISGHTALYWYRQSLGQGLEFLIYFQGNSAPDKSGLPSDRFSAERTGGSVSTLTIQRTQQEDSAVYLCASSLNSGGPEAFFGQGTRLTVV.

The genes are TRBV29-1 and TRBJ1-5, with 8 bases lining up with TRBD1. The CDR3 covers 14 residues. V lost 6 bases, J lost 6 bases, and 10 bases stayed unmatched. Germline lookup yields CDR1 SQVTM and CDR2 ANQGSEA. For the CDR3, the DNA is TGCAGCGTGTCAGGGGGCAGGGGGCTTCAGCCCCAGCATTTT. This encodes CSVSGGRGLQPQHF.

The J gene is TRBJ2-3, the V gene TRBV5-8, with D possibly matching TRBD1 (6 bases). Germline V lookup: CDR1 SGHTS, CDR2 YDEGEE. Trimming took 0 bases from V and 1 from J, leaving 6 bases between them. The CDR3 extends over 14 amino acids. CDR3 loop: CASSLGTGTDTQYF. CDR3 DNA sequence: TGTGCCAGCAGCTTGGGGACAGGCACAGATACGCAGTATTTT.

V is TRBV27 and J is TRBJ1-6, with D perhaps TRBD1 (5 bases). The V end was cut by 5 bases, the J end by 8 bases, with 13 bases between. The CDR3 extends over 14 amino acids. Germline CDR1 and CDR2: MNHEY and SMNVEV (reference sequence). The CDR3 bases are TGTGCCAGCAGTCAAGCTACAGGATATTCACCCCTCCACTTT. Its protein is CASSQATGYSPLHF.

The J gene is TRBJ2-5, the V gene TRBV27; perhaps TRBD2 as D (6 bases). Germline-derived CDR1 and CDR2 are MNHEY and SMNVEV (reference sequence). V was clipped by 6 bases and J by 2 bases, with 16 bases between them. CDR3 size: 15 residues. The CDR3 here is CASRLRHGLQETQYF. CDR3 bases: TGTGCCAGCAGACTAAGACACGGACTACAAGAGACCCAGTACTTC.

The chain recombines TRBV28 with TRBJ1-6; D unresolved. Germline CDR1 reads MDHEN; CDR2 reads SYDVKM. The CDR3 runs to 12 residues. V dropped 5 bases and J dropped 11 bases, with 10 bases sitting between them. This CDR3 reads CASSEGRTPLHF. CDR3 in DNA: TGTGCCAGCAGTGAGGGAAGGACACCCCTCCACTTT.

The genes are TRBV5-6 and TRBJ2-3, with a tentative D call TRBD2 (6 bases). The ends were cut back, 1 base at V and 0 bases at J, with 9 bases in the middle. The CDR3 contains 15 residues. Per germline, CDR1 SGHDT and CDR2 YYEEEE. The CDR3 DNA reads as TGTGCCAGCAGCTTGATCCGGGAGAGCACAGATACGCAGTATTTT. Its translation is CASSLIRESTDTQYF.

This chain joins TRBV28 and TRBJ2-5; D possibly corresponds to TRBD2 (5 bases). Trimming took 6 bases from V and 0 from J, leaving 8 bases between them. CDR1 is MDHEN, CDR2 SYDVKM, per germline. The CDR3 is 13 amino acids. The CDR3 DNA is TGTGCCAGCAGGGACTCGGACCAAGAGACCCAGTACTTC. Amino acid sequence: CASRDSDQETQYF.

The chain is built from TRBV18 and TRBJ1-1, with D possibly TRBD1 on 6 matching bases. CDR3 length equals 15 residues. Germline V gene data show CDR1 as KGHSH and CDR2 as LQKENI. The V end was cut by 2 bases, the J end by 0 bases, with 10 bases between. The CDR3 region is CASSPEQGMNTEAFF. As DNA, the CDR3 is TGTGCCAGCTCACCAGAACAGGGAATGAACACTGAAGCTTTCTTT. The full variable domain, its missing parts supplied by reference TRBV18 and TRBJ1-1, is NAGVMQNPRHLVRRRGQEARLRCSPMKGHSHVYWYRQLPEEGLKFMVYLQKENIIDESGMPKERFSAEFPKEGPSILRIQQVVRGDSAAYFCASSPEQGMNTEAFFGQGTRLTVV.

The CDR3 spells CASSKRAGAYEQYF. CDR3 DNA: TGTGCCAGCAGCAAACGGGCAGGGGCCTACGAGCAGTACTTC. This rearrangement joins TRBV7-3 to TRBJ2-7, with D perhaps matching TRBD1 (6 bases). Germline-derived CDR1 and CDR2 are SGHTA and FQGTGA. V was cut by 5 bases and J by 2 bases, with 13 bases left in between. The CDR3 length is 14 residues.